This T cell receptor (beta chain) is from a study of CD8+ T cells in alopecia areata. Study context: The drug, oral tofacitinib, was given to treated patients at 5 to 10 mg twice daily.

This clone was seen a single time. In each case, RNA was isolated and then reverse transcribed into cDNA as the sequencing template. TCRdb's copy holds only in-frame clones and misses some; the assay was immunoSEQ multiplex PCR. The sample records over 150,000 clones, 55% to 75% being singletons. Treatment meaning: oral pan-JAK inhibitor, 5-10 mg twice daily. The study team obtained lesional scalp punch biopsies and peripheral blood from alopecia areata patients. Unmatched junction bases numbered 6, after V lost 5 bases and J lost 2 bases. The CDR3 is 18 amino acids. In germline, CDR1 is LNHDA, CDR2 SQIVND (reference sequence).

This TCR was sampled from a human donor with alopecia areata. The sequenced sample was CD4+ T cells sorted from blood, obtained at week 24, from a patient treated with tofacitinib. The V gene is TRBV19, the J gene TRBJ2-6, with 13 positions matching TRBD2. The CDR3 reads CASSLLAGGPPGANVLTF. Written as DNA, the CDR3 is TGTGCCAGTAGTCTACTAGCGGGGGGGCCTCCTGGGGCCAACGTCCTGACTTTC.